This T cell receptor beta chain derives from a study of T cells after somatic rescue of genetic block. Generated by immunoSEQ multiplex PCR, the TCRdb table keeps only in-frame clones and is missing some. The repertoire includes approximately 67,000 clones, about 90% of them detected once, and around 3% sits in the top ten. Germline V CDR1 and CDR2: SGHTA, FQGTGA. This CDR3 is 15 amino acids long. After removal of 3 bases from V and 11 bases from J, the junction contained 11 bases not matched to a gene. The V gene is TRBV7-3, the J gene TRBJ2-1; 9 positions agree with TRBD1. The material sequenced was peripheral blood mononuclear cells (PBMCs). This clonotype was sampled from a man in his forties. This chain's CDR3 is CASSFKSGTGSQQFF. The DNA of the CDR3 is TGTGCCAGCAGCTTTAAATCCGGGACAGGGTCCCAGCAGTTCTTC.